These 17 T cell receptor beta chains were sequenced from one sample in a study of Graves' ophthalmopathy and Graves' hyperthyroidism. Amplified material comprised TCR beta CDR3 regions derived from RNA transcripts. First-round RT-PCR used HTBI primers; second-round multiplex PCR followed. MiXCR was run by TCRdb on the multiplex PCR reads, yielding one entry per CDR3 protein. The table lists some 400,000 distinct CDR3 sequences, around 16% of them singletons. Sequencing was performed on peripheral blood. The receptors derive from a woman aged 18-30 years with Graves' ophthalmopathy.

This clonotype was seen many times. The gene calls are TRBV2 and TRBJ2-5; 9 positions agree with TRBD2. The J segment lost 1 base and the V segment lost 9 bases, leaving 3 bases of the junction unmatched. This CDR3 has 13 residues. Germline V gene data show CDR1 as SNHLY and CDR2 as FYNNEI. The DNA for the CDR3 is TGTGCCAGGACTAGCGGAACCCAAGAGACCCAGTACTTC. Translated: CARTSGTQETQYF.

At least ten counts were recorded for this clonotype. The chain couples TRBV28 to TRBJ1-1; D remains unclear. V lost 8 bases and J lost 10, with 17 bases in between. From germline, CDR1 is MDHEN and CDR2 SYDVKM. This CDR3 comprises 12 residues. CDR3 residues: CASGVRGRGAFF. In DNA form, the CDR3 reads TGTGCCAGCGGCGTCCGGGGTCGGGGAGCTTTCTTT.

In this sample, this clonotype turned up many times. V and J are TRBV4-3 and TRBJ2-7; possibly TRBD1 for D (6 bases). The CDR3 is 14 amino acids. V gave up 1 base and J gave up 2 bases, with 9 bases separating them. Germline loops: CDR1 LGHNA, CDR2 YSLEER. The CDR3 nucleotides are TGCGCCAGCAGCCAAGTCAGGACAGCCTACGAGCAGTACTTC. Translating it yields CASSQVRTAYEQYF.

This clonotype was detected ten times or more. The chain uses TRBV30 and TRBJ1-2; 9 bases are shared with TRBD1. The CDR3 spans 15 residues. The V and J ends lost 5 bases and 2 bases, in that order; junction bases with no gene match: 9. Germline assignment: CDR1 GTSNPN and CDR2 SVGIG (reference sequence). Here the CDR3 DNA reads TGTGCCTGGGGTAGAGGGACAGGGAGAAACTATGGCTACACCTTC. Translating gives CAWGRGTGRNYGYTF.

Many counts were recorded for this clonotype. The rearrangement links TRBV12-3 or TRBV12-4 to TRBJ2-2, with D perhaps matching TRBD2 (6 bases). This CDR3 has 14 amino acids. The V and J ends lost 8 bases and 3 bases respectively, with 13 bases between them. CDR3 nucleotide sequence: TGTGCCAGCCTGTCGGGGGTATACACCGGGGAGCTGTTTTTT. It yields the protein CASLSGVYTGELFF.

This clonotype has ten or more counts. The rearrangement joins TRBV7-3 to TRBJ2-6; tentative D call: TRBD2 (5 bases). V lost 8 bases to trimming and J lost 2 bases, with 7 bases between them. CDR3 length equals 13 residues. Germline CDR1 reads SGHTA; CDR2 reads FQGTGA. CDR3 DNA: TGTGCCAGCGCCGGGGCTGGGGCCAACGTCCTGACTTTC. This encodes CASAGAGANVLTF.

Ten or more counts support this clonotype. The chain is built from TRBV3-1 and TRBJ2-5; D is uncertain. V was clipped by 6 bases and J by 4 bases, with 18 bases between them. Germline CDR1 LGHDT, CDR2 YNNKEL (reference sequence). CDR3 length: 15 amino acids. CDR3 residues: CASSRAGRQRETQYF. Written as DNA, the CDR3 is TGTGCCAGCAGTCGGGCCGGCCGGCAACGAGAGACCCAGTACTTC.

This clonotype showed up many times. V and J are TRBV6-4 and TRBJ2-6; D gene unclear. The CDR3 has 17 amino acids. Per germline, CDR1 MRHNA and CDR2 SNTAGT. V was clipped by 8 bases and J by 0 bases, with 17 bases between them. The CDR3 sequence: CASSLGTSHSGANVLTF. In DNA, the CDR3 is TGTGCCAGCTCACTGGGAACGTCCCACTCTGGGGCCAACGTCCTGACTTTC.

There are many counts of this clonotype. This rearrangement joins TRBV30 to TRBJ1-2; tentative D call: TRBD1 (5 bases). This CDR3 region has 14 residues. Trimming took off 0 bases at V and 5 bases at J, with 13 bases between the two ends. CDR1 is GTSNPN, CDR2 SVGIG, per germline (reference sequence). CDR3 protein: CAWSVLGGGYGYTF. DNA of the CDR3: TGTGCCTGGAGTGTATTGGGGGGGGGATATGGCTACACCTTC.

This clonotype was seen at least ten times. The V call is TRBV6-1, the J call TRBJ2-7, with 8 bases fitting TRBD2. The germline V gene has CDR1 MNHNS and CDR2 SASEGT. V was clipped by 8 bases and J by 1 base; unmatched bases: 10. This CDR3 has 15 amino acids. The CDR3 reads CASSPGSGASYEQYF. Written as DNA, the CDR3 is TGTGCCAGCTCACCGGGTAGCGGGGCGTCCTACGAGCAGTACTTC.

This clonotype showed up just a few times. The limits of the CDR3 on the DNA are not certain, so only TCRdb's listed CDR3 is given. This sequence joins TRBV6-2 or TRBV6-3 and TRBJ2-5; the tabulated D call, TRBD1, remains unverified against the DNA. Germline CDR1 and CDR2: MNHEY and SVGEGT. The CDR3 spans 21 amino acids, including both terminal residues. This CDR3 reads CASSYGADYEQYFGPGKTQYF.

This clonotype has ten or more counts. The chain links TRBV20-1 to TRBJ2-3; D gene ambiguous. This CDR3 has 13 amino acids. Germline lookup yields CDR1 DFQATT and CDR2 SNEGSKA (reference sequence). With 0 bases removed from V and 1 base from J, the gap between germline ends came to 5 bases. DNA for the CDR3: TGCAGTGCTAGAGACCTGGGCACAGATACGCAGTATTTT. It codes for CSARDLGTDTQYF.

V usage is TRBV7-3 and J usage is TRBJ1-1; no reliable D call. Germline CDR1 is SGHTA and CDR2 is FQGTGA. Trimming pared 0 bases from V and 3 bases from J, leaving 8 bases between. The CDR3 extends over 14 amino acids. This chain's CDR3 is CASSLTAGYTEAFF. Here the CDR3 DNA reads TGTGCCAGCAGCTTAACGGCGGGGTACACTGAAGCTTTCTTT.

In this sample, this clonotype turned up many times. The chain couples TRBV25-1 to TRBJ2-5; 9 bases agree with TRBD2. The junction had 12 bases not matched to a gene; V was cut back by 8 bases and J by 5 bases. CDR3 length: 15 amino acids. CDR1 and CDR2 from the germline V gene are MGHDK and SYGVNS. The CDR3 protein is CASRESPAGGETQYF. In DNA form, the CDR3 reads TGTGCCAGCCGAGAATCCCCTGCGGGGGGGGAGACCCAGTACTTC.

This clonotype was detected ten times or more. The genes are TRBV20-1 and TRBJ1-5; D may be TRBD1 (6 bases). The V gene's germline CDR1 is DFQATT and CDR2 SNEGSKA (reference sequence). V was trimmed by 3 bases and J by 3 bases, leaving 15 bases between them. The CDR3 is 15 residues long. The CDR3 DNA sequence: TGCAGTGCTAGTCGGGCAGGGGTGATCAATCAGCCCCAGCATTTT. This gives the protein CSASRAGVINQPQHF.

This chain joins TRBV6-1 and TRBJ2-7, with TRBD2 matching 9 bases. The length of the CDR3 is 14 residues. V dropped 7 bases and J dropped 3; count of bases not matched to a gene: 7. In germline, CDR1 is MNHNS, CDR2 SASEGT. The CDR3: CASNQGLAIYEQYF. The CDR3 nucleotides read TGTGCCAGCAACCAAGGACTAGCGATCTACGAGCAGTACTTC.

Many counts were recorded for this clonotype. This sequence joins TRBV6-1 and TRBJ2-4; D ambiguous. V gave up 8 bases and J gave up 0 bases, with 14 bases separating them. The CDR3 loop spans 15 amino acids. CDR1 MNHNS and CDR2 SASEGT come from the germline V gene. The CDR3 bases are TGTGCCAGCCTCGGAACCATACTAGCCAAAAACATTCAGTACTTC. Translation: CASLGTILAKNIQYF.